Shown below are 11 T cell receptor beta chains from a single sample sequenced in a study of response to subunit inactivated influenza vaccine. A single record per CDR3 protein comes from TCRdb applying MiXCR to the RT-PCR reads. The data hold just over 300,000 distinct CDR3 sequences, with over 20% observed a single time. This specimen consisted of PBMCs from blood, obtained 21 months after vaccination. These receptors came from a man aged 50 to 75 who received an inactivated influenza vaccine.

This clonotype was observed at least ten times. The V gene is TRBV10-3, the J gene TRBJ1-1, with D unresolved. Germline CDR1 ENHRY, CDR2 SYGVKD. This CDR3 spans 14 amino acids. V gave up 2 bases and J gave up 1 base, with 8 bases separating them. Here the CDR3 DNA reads TGTGCCATCAGTGAGGAGAGAAAGAACACTGAAGCTTTCTTT. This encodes CAISEERKNTEAFF.

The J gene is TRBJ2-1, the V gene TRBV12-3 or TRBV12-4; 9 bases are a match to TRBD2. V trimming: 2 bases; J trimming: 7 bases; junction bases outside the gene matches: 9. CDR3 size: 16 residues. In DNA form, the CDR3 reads TGTGCCAGCAGTTTATTTGGCGGGAGGGCCGGTAATGAGCAGTTCTTC. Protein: CASSLFGGRAGNEQFF.

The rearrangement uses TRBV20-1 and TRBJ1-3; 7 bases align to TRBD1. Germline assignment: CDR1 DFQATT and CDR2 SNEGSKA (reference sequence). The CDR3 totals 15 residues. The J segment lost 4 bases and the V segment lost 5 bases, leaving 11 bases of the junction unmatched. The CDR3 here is CSAGKGGGNGNTIYF. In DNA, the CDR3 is TGCAGTGCTGGGAAAGGAGGGGGCAACGGAAACACCATATATTTT.

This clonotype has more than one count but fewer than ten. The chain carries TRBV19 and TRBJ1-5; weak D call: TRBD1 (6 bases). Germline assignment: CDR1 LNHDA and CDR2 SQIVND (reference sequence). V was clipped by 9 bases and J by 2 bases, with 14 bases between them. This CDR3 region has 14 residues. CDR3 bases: TGTGCCAGCACGGACAGACCTGGCAATCAGCCCCAGCATTTT. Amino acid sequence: CASTDRPGNQPQHF.

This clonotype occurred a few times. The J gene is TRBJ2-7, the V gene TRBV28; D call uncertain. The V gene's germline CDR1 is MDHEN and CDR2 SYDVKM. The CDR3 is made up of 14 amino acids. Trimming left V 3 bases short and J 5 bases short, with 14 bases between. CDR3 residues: CASSFGRKIHEQYF. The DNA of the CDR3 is TGTGCCAGCAGTTTCGGCAGGAAAATCCACGAGCAGTACTTC.

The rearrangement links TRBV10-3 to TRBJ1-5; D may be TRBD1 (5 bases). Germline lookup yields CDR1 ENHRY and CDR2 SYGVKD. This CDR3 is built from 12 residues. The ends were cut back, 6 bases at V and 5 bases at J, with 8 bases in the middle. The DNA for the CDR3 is TGTGCCATCAGCGGAGGGGATCAGCCCCAGCATTTT. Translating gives CAISGGDQPQHF.

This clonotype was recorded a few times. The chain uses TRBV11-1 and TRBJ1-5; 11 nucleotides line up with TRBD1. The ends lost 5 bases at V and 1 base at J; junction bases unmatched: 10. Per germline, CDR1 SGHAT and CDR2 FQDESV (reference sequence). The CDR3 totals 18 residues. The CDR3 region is CASSGDRGIGVSNQPQHF. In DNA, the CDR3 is TGTGCCAGCAGCGGGGACAGGGGGATCGGGGTCAGCAATCAGCCCCAGCATTTT.

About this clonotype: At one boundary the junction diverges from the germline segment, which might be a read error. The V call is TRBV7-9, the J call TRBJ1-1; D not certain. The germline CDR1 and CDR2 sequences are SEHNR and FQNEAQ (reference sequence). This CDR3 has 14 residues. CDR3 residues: CASSWETAGTKAFF. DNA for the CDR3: TGTGCCAGCAGCTGGGAGACGGCAGGCACTAAAGCTTTCTTT.

Here the CDR3 DNA reads TGTGCCAGCAGCCTACAGGGACCCCTCCACTTT. It encodes CASSLQGPLHF. This chain links TRBV11-2 with TRBJ1-6; perhaps TRBD1 as D (6 bases). The CDR3 runs to 11 residues. V was clipped by 5 bases and J by 12 bases, with 8 bases between them. Germline lookup yields CDR1 SGHAT and CDR2 FQNNGV. Filled out from reference TRBV11-2 and TRBJ1-6, the complete variable domain reads EAGVAQSPRYKIIEKRQSVAFWCNPISGHATLYWYQQILGQGPKLLIQFQNNGVVDDSQLPKDRFSAERLKGVDSTLKIQPAKLEDSAVYLCASSLQGPLHFGNGTRLTVT.

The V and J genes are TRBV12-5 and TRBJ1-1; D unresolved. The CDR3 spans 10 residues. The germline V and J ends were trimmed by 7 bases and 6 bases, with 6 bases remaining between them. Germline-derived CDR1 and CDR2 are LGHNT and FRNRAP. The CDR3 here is CASDFPEAFF. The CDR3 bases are TGTGCTAGTGACTTCCCTGAAGCTTTCTTT.

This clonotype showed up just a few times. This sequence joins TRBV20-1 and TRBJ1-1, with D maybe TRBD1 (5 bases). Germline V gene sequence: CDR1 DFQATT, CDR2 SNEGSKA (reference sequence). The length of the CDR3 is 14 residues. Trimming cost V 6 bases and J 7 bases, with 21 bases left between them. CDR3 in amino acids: CSAWDAQGDHEAFF. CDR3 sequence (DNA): TGCAGTGCCTGGGACGCTCAAGGGGACCATGAAGCTTTCTTT.